The source of this TCR beta chain is a study of blood T cell repertoires in COVID-19. Across the study: Samples of COVID-19 (acute and convalescent) were obtained from the United States, Italy and Spain. Sources were T cells, B-cell-depleted T cells, or PBMCs; the material itself was cDNA or gDNA.

As originally analysed: It was from reference gene primer amplification that nucleated cell counts were estimated. Sequenced by immunoSEQ multiplex PCR; TCRdb stores in-frame clones only, minus some. The V and J calls and clone size are taken from that table; D and trimming were inferred from the DNA. The sample has some 240,000 clones, more than 65% seen once. This CDR3 comprises 14 residues. Germline assignment: CDR1 MNHEY and CDR2 SVGAGI. The ends lost 4 bases at V and 6 bases at J; junction bases unmatched: 6. Sample: peripheral blood. The V and J genes are TRBV6-5 and TRBJ1-2, with 9 bases lining up with TRBD1. This sequence was found in a woman between 40 and 50 years old who had recovered from COVID-19. The CDR3 coding sequence is TGTGCCAGCAGTTCCGGGACAGGGTGGGATGGCTACACCTTC. It yields the protein CASSSGTGWDGYTF.